One T cell receptor (beta chain) is described in this entry. The antigen remains unidentified. The data are from a study of blood T cells in healthy people across ages. Study information: Roughly one uniquely barcoded beta molecule per two T cells was captured.

Germline CDR1 MGHDK, CDR2 SYGVNS. The CDR3 contains 11 residues. The V end was cut by 6 bases, the J end by 5 bases, with 7 bases between. Alongside a J-beta primer mix, a sample-barcoded 5' primer served in a second PCR lasting about 7 to 11 cycles. TCRdb passed the 5' RACE reads through MiXCR, listing each CDR3 protein once. Of some 1.6 million distinct CDR3 sequences in the sample, roughly 32% were seen once. Whole-study results and caveats: Versus aged donors, long-lived donors had higher diversity and more naive CD4+ cells.

The rearrangement uses TRBV25-1 and TRBJ1-2, with D unresolved. Sequences were obtained from blood. The clonotype comes from a woman aged 30 to 39 in good health. CDR3 amino acids: CASRGIYGYTF. The CDR3 DNA follows: TGTGCCAGCAGAGGGATTTATGGCTACACCTTC.